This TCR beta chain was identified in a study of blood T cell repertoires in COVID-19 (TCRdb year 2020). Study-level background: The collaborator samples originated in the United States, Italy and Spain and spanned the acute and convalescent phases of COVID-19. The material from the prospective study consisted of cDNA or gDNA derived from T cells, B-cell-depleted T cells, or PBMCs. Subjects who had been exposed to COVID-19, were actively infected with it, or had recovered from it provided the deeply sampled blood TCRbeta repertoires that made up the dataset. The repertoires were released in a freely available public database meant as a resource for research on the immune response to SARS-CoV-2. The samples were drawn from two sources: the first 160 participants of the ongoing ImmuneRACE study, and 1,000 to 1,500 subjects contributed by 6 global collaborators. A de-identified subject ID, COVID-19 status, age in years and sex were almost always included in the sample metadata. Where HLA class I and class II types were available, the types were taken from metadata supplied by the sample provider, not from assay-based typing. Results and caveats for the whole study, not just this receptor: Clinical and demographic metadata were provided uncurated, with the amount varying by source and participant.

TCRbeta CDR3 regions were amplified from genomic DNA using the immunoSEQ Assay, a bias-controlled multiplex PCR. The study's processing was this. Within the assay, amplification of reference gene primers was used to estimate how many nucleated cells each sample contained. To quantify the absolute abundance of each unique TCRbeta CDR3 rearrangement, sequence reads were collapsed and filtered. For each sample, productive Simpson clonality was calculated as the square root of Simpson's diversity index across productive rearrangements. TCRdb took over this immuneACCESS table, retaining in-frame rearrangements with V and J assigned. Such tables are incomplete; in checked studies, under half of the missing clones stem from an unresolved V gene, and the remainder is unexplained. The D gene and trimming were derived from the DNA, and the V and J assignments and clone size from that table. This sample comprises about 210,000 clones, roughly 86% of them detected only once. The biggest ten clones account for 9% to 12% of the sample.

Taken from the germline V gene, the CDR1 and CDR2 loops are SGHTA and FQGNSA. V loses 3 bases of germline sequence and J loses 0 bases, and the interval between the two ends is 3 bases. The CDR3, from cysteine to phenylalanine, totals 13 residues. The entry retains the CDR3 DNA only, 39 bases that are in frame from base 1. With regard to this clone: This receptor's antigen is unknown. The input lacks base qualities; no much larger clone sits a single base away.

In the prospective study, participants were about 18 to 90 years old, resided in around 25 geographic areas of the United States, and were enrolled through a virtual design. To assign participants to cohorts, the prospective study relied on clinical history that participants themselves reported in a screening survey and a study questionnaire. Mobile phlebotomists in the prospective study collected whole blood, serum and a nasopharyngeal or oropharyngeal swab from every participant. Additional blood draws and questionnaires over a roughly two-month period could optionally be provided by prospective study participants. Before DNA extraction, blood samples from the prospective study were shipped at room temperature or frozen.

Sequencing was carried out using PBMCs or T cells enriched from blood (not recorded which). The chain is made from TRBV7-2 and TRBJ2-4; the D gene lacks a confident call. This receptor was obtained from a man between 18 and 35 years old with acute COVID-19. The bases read TGTGCCAGCAGCTTCGGAGCCAAAAACATTCAGTACTTC. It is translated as CASSFGAKNIQYF.